The rows below give T cell receptor beta chains drawn from one sample of a study of blood T cell repertoires in COVID-19. Libraries were prepared by immunoSEQ multiplex PCR; TCRdb keeps only in-frame clonotypes and omits some of them. The sample shows 60,000 to 90,000 clones, roughly 88% of them seen only once. Sequences were obtained from peripheral blood. These receptors were obtained from a woman aged 45-65 years with acute or convalescent COVID-19. Both conserved end residues are part of each CDR3. The D gene is left open where the match is weak. A row's size may be missing; if present it is once, few, many or a size class.

clone size	D gene	V gene	J gene	CDR3 protein	CDR3 DNA
.	TRBD1	TRBV3-1/TRBV3-2	TRBJ2-6	CASSHPLGQGNRANVLTF	TGTGCCAGCAGCCACCCACTAGGACAGGGAAATAGGGCCAACGTCCTGACTTTC
.	TRBD1	TRBV3-1/TRBV3-2	TRBJ2-1	CASSQAWTGGWGEQFF	TGTGCCAGCAGCCAAGCGTGGACAGGGGGCTGGGGTGAGCAGTTCTTC
.	.	TRBV5-4	TRBJ2-7	CASSLVDSSYEQYF	TGTGCCAGCAGCTTGGTAGACAGTTCCTACGAGCAGTACTTC
.	TRBD1	TRBV10-3	TRBJ2-7	CAISRPGQGSSYEQYF	TGTGCCATCAGTCGCCCAGGACAGGGATCATCCTACGAGCAGTACTTC
.	.	TRBV2	TRBJ1-4	CASTRVNEKLFF	TGTGCCAGCACCAGGGTGAATGAAAAACTGTTTTTT
.	.	TRBV30	TRBJ1-2	CAWSVLPGGLDGYTF	TGTGCCTGGAGTGTACTCCCGGGAGGGTTGGATGGCTACACCTTC
.	TRBD2	TRBV6-5	TRBJ2-1	CASSYSSAGVLRQFF	TGTGCCAGCAGTTACTCCTCGGCGGGAGTCTTAAGGCAGTTCTTC
.	.	TRBV19	TRBJ2-3	CASRRTDTDTQYF	TGTGCCAGTAGAAGGACAGACACAGATACGCAGTATTTT
.	.	TRBV11-2	TRBJ2-1	CASSPQYNEQFF	TGTGCCAGCAGTCCACAGTACAATGAGCAGTTCTTC
.	TRBD2	TRBV7-2	TRBJ2-3	CASSTWGTSGGATQYF	TGTGCCAGCAGCACCTGGGGGACTAGCGGGGGGGCTACGCAGTATTTT
.	TRBD1	TRBV5-1	TRBJ2-1	CASSSDRGRNEQFF	TGCGCCAGCAGCTCGGACAGGGGGAGGAATGAGCAGTTCTTC
.	TRBD2	TRBV6-5	TRBJ2-5	CASSLEKSGGQTQYF	TGTGCCAGCAGTCTTGAGAAGAGCGGGGGTCAGACCCAGTACTTC
.	.	TRBV18	TRBJ2-7	CASSPHGHSFYEQYF	TGTGCCAGCTCGCCCCATGGACATTCGTTCTACGAGCAGTACTTC
.	.	TRBV21-1	TRBJ1-4	CASRRQANEKLFF	TGTGCCAGCAGGAGACAGGCTAATGAAAAACTGTTTTTT
few	.	TRBV7-3	TRBJ1-2	CASSFEGRGGYTF	TGTGCCAGCAGCTTCGAAGGACGGGGTGGCTACACCTTC
once	.	TRBV30	TRBJ2-5	CACTPPGASETQYF	TGTGCCTGTACCCCCCCGGGAGCGTCCGAGACCCAGTACTTC